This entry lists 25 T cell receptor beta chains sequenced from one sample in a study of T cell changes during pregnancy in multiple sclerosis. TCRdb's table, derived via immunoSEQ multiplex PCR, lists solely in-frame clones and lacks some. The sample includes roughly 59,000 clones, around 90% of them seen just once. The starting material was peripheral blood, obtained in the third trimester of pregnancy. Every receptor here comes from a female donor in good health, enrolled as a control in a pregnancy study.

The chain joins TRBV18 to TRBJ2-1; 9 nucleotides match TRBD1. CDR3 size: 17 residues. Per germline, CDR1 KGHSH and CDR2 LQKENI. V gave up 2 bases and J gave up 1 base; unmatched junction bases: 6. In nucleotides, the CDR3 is TGTGCCAGCTCACCAGGACAGGGGAGGGGGTCCTACAATGAGCAGTTCTTC. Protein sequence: CASSPGQGRGSYNEQFF.

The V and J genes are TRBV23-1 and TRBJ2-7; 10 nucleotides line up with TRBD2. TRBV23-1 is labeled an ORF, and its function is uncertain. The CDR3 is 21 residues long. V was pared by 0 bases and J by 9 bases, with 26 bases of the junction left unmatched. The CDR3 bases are TGCGCCAGCAGTCAATCGGAAGAGGGCCGGGGACTAGCGACGCGAGTTGGGGGGCAGTACTTC. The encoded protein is CASSQSEEGRGLATRVGGQYF.

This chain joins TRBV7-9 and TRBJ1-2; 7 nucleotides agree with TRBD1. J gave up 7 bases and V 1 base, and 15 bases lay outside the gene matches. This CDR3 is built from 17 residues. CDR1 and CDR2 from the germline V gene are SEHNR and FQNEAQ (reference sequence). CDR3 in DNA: TGTGCCAGCAGCTTAGTTGTGGCGGGACAGCCTTTAGGTGGCTACACCTTC. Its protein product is CASSLVVAGQPLGGYTF.

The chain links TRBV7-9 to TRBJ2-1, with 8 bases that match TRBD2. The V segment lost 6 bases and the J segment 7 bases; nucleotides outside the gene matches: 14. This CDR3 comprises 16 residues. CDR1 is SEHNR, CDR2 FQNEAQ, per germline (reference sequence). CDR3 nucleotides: TGTGCCAGCAGACCCAGCGGGGGCCTGGATTTTAATGAGCAGTTCTTC. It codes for CASRPSGGLDFNEQFF.

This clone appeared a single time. The CDR3 nucleotides read TGTGCCAGCAGCTCCTCCCACAGGGCGACTGAAGCTTTCTTT. It translates to CASSSSHRATEAFF. The chain uses TRBV7-8 and TRBJ1-1; possible D gene TRBD1, 6 bases. CDR3 length: 14 amino acids. Germline V gene lookup returns CDR1 SGHVS and CDR2 FQNEAQ. Trimming removed 4 bases from V and 5 bases from J, with 14 bases in between.

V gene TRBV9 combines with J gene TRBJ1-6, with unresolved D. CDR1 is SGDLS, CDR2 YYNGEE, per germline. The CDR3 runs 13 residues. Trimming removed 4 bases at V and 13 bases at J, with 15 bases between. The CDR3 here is CASSPEPVSPLHF. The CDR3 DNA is TGTGCCAGCAGCCCCGAGCCTGTTTCGCCCCTCCACTTT.

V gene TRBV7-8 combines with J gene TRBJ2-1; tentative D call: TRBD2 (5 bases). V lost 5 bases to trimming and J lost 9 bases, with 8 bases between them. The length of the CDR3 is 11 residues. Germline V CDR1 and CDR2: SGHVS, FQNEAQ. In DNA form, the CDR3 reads TGTGCCAGCAGCCCTGGGAGTGAGCAGTTCTTC. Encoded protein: CASSPGSEQFF.

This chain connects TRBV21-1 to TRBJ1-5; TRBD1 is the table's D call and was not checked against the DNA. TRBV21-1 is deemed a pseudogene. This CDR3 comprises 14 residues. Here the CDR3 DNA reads TGTGCCGGAGGACAGGGCAGAGGCAATCAGCCCCAGCATTTT. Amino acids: CAGGQGRGNQPQHF.

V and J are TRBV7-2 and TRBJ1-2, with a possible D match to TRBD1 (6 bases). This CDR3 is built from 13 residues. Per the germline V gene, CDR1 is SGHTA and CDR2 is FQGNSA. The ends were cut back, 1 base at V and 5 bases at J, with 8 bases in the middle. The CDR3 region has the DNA TGTGCCAGCAGCTTAGACAGGGCTTATGGCTACACCTTC. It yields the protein CASSLDRAYGYTF.

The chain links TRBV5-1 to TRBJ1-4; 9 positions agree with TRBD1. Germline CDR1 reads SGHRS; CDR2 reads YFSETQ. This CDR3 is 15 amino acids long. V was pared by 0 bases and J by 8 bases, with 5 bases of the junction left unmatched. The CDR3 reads CASSLEQGAWEKLFF. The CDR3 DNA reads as TGCGCCAGCAGCTTGGAACAGGGGGCTTGGGAAAAACTGTTTTTT.

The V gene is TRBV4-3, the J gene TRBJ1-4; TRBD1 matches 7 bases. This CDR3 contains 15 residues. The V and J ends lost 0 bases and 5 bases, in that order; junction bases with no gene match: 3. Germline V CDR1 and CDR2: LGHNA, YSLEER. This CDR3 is CASSQDNRGNEKLFF. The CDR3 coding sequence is TGCGCCAGCAGCCAAGACAACAGGGGAAATGAAAAACTGTTTTTT.

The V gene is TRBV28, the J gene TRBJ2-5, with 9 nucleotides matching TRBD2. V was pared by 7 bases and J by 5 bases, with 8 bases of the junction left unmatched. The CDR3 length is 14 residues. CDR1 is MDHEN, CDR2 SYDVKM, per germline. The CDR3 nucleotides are TGTGCCAGCACCGTAGCGGGGGAGGTGGAGACCCAGTACTTC. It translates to CASTVAGEVETQYF.

CDR3: CASSKRDSSTDTQYF. CDR3 coding DNA: TGTGCCAGCAGCAAACGGGACTCTTCCACAGATACGCAGTATTTT. The chain uses TRBV9 and TRBJ2-3; D possibly corresponds to TRBD2 (6 bases). Germline V CDR1 and CDR2: SGDLS, YYNGEE. The length of the CDR3 is 15 residues. V shed 4 bases and J shed 2 bases, with 14 bases lying between them.

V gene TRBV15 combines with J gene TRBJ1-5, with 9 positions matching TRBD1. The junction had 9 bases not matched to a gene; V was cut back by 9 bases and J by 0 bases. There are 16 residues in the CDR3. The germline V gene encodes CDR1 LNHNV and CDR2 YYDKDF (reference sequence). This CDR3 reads CATGTGRHNSNQPQHF. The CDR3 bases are TGTGCCACGGGGACAGGGAGGCATAATAGCAATCAGCCCCAGCATTTT.

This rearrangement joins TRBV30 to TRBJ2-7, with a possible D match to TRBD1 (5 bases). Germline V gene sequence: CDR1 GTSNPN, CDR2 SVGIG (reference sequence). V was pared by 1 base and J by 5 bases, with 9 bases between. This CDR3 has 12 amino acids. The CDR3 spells CAWSATGHEQYF. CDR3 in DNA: TGTGCCTGGAGTGCTACAGGTCACGAGCAGTACTTC.

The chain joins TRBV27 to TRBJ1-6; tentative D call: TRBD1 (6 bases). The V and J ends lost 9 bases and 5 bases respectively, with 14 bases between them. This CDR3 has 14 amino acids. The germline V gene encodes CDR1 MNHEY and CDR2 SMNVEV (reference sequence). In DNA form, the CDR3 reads TGTGCCAGTCAACGAGGACAGAATAATTCACCCCTCCACTTT. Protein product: CASQRGQNNSPLHF.

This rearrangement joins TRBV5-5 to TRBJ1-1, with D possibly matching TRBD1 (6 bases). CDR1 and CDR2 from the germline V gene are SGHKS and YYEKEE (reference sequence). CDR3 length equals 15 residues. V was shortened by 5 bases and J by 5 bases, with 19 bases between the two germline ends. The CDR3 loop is CASRPGITGRTEAFF. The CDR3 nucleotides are TGTGCCAGCAGGCCTGGAATCACAGGGCGTACTGAAGCTTTCTTT. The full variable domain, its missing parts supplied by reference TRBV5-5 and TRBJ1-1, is DAGVTQSPTHLIKTRGQQVTLRCSPISGHKSVSWYQQVLGQGPQFIFQYYEKEERGRGNFPDRFSARQFPNYSSELNVNALLLGDSALYLCASRPGITGRTEAFFGQGTRLTVV.

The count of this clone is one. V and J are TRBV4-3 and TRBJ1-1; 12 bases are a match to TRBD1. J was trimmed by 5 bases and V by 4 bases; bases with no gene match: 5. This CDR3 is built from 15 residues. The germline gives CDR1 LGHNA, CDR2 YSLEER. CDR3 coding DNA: TGCGCCAGCAGCCTGGGACAGGGGGCGAGGACTGAAGCTTTCTTT. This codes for CASSLGQGARTEAFF.

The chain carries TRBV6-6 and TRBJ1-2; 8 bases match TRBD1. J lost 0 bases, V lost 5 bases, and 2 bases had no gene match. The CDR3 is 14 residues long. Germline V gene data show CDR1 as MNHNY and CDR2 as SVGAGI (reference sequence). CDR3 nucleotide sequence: TGTGCCAGCAGTGCAGGGGGCACTAACTATGGCTACACCTTC. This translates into CASSAGGTNYGYTF.

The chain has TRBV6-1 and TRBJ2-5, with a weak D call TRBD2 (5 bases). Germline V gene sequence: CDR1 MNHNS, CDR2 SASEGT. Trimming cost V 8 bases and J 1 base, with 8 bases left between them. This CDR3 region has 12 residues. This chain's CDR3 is CASGRPQETQYF. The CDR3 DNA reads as TGTGCCAGCGGGAGACCCCAAGAGACCCAGTACTTC.

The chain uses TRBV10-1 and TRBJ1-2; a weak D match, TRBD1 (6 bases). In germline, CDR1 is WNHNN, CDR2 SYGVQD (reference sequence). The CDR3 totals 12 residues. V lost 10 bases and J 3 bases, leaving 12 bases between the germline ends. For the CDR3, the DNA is TGCGCCATCCGGGGGGGCCACTATGGCTACACCTTC. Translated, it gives CAIRGGHYGYTF.

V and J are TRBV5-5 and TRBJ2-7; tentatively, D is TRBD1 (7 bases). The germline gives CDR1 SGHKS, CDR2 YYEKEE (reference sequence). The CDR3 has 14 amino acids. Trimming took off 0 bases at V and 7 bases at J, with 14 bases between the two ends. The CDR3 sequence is CASSLGQGGWEQYF. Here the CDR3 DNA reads TGTGCCAGCAGCTTGGGTCAGGGGGGTTGGGAGCAGTACTTC.

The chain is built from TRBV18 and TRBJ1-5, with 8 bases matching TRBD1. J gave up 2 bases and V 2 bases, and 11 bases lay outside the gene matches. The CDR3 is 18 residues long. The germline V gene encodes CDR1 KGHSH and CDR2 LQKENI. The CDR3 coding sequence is TGTGCCAGCTCACCAGCCAGGGGGCGTCGGAATGGCAATCAGCCCCAGCATTTT. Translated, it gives CASSPARGRRNGNQPQHF.

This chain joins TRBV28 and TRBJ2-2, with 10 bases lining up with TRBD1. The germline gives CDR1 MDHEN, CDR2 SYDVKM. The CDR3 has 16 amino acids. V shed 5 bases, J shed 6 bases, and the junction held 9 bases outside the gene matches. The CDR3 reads CASSVRGQGHPGELFF. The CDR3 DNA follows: TGTGCCAGCAGTGTAAGGGGACAGGGGCATCCCGGGGAGCTGTTTTTT.

This chain's CDR3 is CASGGPGPGTEGYEQYF. The CDR3, as DNA: TGTGCTAGTGGAGGCCCCGGACCCGGGACAGAAGGCTACGAGCAGTACTTC. The chain links TRBV12-5 to TRBJ2-7, with 7 positions matching TRBD1. The CDR3 spans 17 residues. The V segment lost 6 bases and the J segment 3 bases; nucleotides outside the gene matches: 17. Germline CDR1 LGHNT, CDR2 FRNRAP.